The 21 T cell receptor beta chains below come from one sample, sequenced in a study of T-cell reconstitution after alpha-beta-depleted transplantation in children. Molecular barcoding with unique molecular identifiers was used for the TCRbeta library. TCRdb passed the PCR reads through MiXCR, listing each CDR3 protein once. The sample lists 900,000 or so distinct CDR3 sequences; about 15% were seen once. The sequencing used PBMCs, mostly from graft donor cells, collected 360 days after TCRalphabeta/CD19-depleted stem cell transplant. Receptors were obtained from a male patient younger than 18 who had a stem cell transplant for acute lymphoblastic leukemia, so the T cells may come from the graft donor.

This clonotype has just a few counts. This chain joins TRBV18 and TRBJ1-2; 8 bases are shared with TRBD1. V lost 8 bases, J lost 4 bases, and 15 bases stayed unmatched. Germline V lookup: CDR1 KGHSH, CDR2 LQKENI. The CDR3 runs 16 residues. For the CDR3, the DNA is TGTGCCAGCACAGAGGGGGTCGGGACAGGCGTCTATGGCTACACCTTC. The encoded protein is CASTEGVGTGVYGYTF.

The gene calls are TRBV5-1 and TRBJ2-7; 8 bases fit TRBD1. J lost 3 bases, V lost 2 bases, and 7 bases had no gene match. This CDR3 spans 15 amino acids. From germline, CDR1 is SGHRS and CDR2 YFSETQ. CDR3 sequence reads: CASSFRGPLIYEQYF. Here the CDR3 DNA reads TGCGCCAGCAGCTTCAGGGGGCCCCTCATCTACGAGCAGTACTTC.

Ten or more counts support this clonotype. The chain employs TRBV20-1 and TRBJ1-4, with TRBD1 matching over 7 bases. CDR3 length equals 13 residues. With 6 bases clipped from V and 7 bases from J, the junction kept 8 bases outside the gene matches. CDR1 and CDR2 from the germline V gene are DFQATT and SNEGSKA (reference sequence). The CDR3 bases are TGCAGTGCCACACTCAGGGGGGGTGAAAAACTGTTTTTT. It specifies CSATLRGGEKLFF.

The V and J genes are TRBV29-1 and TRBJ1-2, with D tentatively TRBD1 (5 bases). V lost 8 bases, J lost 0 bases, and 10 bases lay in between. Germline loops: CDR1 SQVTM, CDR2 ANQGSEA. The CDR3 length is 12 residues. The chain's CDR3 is CSSGRANYGYTF. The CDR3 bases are TGCAGCTCGGGCAGGGCTAACTATGGCTACACCTTC. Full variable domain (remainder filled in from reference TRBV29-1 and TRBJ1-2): SAVISQKPSRDICQRGTSLTIQCQVDSQVTMMFWYRQQPGQSLTLIATANQGSEATYESGFVIDKFPISRPNLTFSTLTVSNMSPEDSSIYLCSSGRANYGYTFGSGTRLTVV.

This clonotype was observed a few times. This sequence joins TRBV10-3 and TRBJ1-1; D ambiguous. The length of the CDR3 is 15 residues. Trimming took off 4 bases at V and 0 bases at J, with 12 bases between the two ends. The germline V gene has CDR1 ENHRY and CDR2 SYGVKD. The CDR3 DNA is TGTGCCATCAGTGGAGTAGGGCCAATGAACACTGAAGCTTTCTTT. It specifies CAISGVGPMNTEAFF.

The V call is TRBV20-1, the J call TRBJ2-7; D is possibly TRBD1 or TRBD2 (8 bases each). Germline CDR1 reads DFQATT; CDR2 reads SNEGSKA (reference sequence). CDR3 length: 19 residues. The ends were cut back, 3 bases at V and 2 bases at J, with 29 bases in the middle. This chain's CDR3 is CSARVYADRAGLEAYEQYF. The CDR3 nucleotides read TGCAGTGCTAGGGTCTACGCGGACAGGGCGGGACTAGAGGCCTACGAGCAGTACTTC.

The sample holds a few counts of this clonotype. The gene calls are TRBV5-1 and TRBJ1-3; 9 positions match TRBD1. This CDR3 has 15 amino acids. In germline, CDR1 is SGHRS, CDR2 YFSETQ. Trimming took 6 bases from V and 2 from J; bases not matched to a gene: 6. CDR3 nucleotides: TGCGCCAGCACCCCGGGGGACAGGGCTGGAAACACCATATATTTT. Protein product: CASTPGDRAGNTIYF.

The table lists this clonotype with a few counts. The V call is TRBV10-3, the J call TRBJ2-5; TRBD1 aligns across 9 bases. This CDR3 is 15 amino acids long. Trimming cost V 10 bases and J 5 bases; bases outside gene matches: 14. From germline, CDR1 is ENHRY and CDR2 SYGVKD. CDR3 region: CATRGTGSYGETQYF. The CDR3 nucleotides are TGTGCCACTCGGGGGACAGGGTCATATGGGGAGACCCAGTACTTC.

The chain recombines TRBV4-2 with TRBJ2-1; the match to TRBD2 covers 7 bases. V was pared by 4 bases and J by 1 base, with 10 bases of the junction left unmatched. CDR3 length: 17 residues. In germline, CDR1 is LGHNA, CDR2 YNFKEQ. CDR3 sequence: CASSRTSVVGSYNEQFF. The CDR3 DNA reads TGTGCCAGCAGCCGCACTAGCGTCGTTGGATCCTACAATGAGCAGTTCTTC.

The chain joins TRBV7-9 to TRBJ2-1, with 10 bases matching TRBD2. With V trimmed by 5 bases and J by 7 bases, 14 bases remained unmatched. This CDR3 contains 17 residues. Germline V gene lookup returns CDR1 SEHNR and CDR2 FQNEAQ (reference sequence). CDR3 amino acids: CASSSYTGTSVVNEQFF. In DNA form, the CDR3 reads TGTGCCAGCAGCAGTTATACCGGGACTAGCGTGGTGAATGAGCAGTTCTTC.

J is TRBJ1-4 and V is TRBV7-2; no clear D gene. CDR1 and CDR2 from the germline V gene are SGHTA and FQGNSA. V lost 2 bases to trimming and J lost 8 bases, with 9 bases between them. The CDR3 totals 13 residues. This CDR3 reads CASSLRTVEKLFF. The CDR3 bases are TGTGCCAGCAGCTTACGGACGGTCGAAAAACTGTTTTTT.

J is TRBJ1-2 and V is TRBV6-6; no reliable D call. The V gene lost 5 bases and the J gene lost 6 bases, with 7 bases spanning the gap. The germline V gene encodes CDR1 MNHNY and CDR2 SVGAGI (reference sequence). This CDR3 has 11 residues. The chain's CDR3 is CASSPQDGYTF. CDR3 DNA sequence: TGTGCCAGCAGTCCCCAGGATGGCTACACCTTC.

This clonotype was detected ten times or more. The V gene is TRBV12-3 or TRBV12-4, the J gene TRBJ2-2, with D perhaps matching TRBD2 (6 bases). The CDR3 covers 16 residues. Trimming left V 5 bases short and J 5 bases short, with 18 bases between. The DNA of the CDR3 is TGTGCCAGCAGTCTACTTAGCGGAGGGATGACCGGGGAGCTGTTTTTT. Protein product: CASSLLSGGMTGELFF.

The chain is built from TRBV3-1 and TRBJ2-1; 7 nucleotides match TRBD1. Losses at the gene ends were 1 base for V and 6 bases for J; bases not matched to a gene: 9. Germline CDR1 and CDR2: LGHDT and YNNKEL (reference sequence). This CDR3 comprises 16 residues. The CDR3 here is CASSQVGTDLRNEQFF. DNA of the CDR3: TGTGCCAGCAGCCAAGTAGGGACAGATCTTCGCAATGAGCAGTTCTTC.

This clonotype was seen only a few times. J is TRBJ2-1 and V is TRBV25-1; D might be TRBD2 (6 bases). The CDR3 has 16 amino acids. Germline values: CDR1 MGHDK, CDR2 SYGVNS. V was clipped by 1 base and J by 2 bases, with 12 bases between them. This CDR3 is CASSELGGLPYNEQFF. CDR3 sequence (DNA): TGTGCCAGCAGTGAATTGGGGGGACTGCCCTACAATGAGCAGTTCTTC.

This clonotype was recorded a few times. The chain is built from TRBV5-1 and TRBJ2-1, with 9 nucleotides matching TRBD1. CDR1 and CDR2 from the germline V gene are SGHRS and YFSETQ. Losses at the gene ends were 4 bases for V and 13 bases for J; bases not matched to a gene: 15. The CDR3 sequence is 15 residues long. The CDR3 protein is CASSPPGQGRESQFF. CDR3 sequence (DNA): TGCGCCAGCAGCCCTCCGGGACAGGGACGGGAATCTCAGTTCTTC.

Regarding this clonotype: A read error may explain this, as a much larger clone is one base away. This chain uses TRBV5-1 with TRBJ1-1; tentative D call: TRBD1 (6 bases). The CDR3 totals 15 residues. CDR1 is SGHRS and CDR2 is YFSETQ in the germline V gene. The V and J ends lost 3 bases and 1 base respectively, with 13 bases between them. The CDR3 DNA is TGCGCCAGCAGCTCCGGAGGGGGAACGAACACTGAAGCTTTCTTT. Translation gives CASSSGGGTNTEAFF.

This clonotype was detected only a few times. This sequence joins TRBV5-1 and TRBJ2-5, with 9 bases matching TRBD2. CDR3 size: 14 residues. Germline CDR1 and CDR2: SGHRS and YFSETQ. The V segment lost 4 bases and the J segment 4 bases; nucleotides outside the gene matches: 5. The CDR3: CASSPPAGGETQYF. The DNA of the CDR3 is TGCGCCAGCAGCCCTCCAGCGGGAGGAGAGACCCAGTACTTC. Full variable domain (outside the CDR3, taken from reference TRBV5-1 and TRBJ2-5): KAGVTQTPRYLIKTRGQQVTLSCSPISGHRSVSWYQQTPGQGLQFLFEYFSETQRNKGNFPGRFSGRQFSNSRSEMNVSTLELGDSALYLCASSPPAGGETQYFGPGTRLLVL.

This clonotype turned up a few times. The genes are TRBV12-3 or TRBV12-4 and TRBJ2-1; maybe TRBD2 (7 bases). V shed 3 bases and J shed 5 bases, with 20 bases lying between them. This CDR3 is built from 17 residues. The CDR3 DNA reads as TGTGCCAGCAGTTTCACGGGGGGCGGTTTTCACGACAATGAGCAGTTCTTC. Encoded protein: CASSFTGGGFHDNEQFF.

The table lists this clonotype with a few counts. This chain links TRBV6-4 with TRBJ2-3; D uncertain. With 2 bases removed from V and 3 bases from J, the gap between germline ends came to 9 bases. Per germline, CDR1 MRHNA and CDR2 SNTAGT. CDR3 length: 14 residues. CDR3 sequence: CASSDTFETDTQYF. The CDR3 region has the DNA TGTGCCAGCAGTGACACCTTCGAAACAGATACGCAGTATTTT.

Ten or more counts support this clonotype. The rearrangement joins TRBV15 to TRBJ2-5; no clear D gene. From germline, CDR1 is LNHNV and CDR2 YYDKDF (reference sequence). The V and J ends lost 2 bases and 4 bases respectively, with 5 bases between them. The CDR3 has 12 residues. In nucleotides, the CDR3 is TGTGCCACCAGCAGACTAGGAGAGACCCAGTACTTC. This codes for CATSRLGETQYF.